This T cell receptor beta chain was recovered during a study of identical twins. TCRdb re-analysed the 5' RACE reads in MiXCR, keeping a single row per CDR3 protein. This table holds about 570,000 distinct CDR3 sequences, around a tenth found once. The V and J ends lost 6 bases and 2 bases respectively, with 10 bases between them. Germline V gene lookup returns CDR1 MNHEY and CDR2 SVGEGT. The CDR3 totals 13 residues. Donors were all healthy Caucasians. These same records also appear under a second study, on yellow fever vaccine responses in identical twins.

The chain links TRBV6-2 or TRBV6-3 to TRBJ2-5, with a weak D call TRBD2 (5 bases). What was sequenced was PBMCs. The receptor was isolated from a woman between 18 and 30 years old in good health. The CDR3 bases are TGTGCCAGCAGGGAGAGCGGACAAGAGACCCAGTACTTC. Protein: CASRESGQETQYF.